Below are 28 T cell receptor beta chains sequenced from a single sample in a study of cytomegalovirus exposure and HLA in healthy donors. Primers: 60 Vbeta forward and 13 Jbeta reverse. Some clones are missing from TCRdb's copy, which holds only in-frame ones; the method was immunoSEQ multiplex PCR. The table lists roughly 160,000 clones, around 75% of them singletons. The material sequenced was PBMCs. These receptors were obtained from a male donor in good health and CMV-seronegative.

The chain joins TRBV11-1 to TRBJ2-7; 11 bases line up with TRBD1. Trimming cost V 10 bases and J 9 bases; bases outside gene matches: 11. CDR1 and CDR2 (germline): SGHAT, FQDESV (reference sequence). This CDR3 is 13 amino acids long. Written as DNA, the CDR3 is TGTGCCACCGCCGGGACAGGGGGATCCGGGCAGTACTTC. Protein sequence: CATAGTGGSGQYF.

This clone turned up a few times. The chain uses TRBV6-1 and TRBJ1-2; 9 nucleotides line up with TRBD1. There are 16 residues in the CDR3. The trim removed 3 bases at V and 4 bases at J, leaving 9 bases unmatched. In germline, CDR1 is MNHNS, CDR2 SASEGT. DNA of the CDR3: TGTGCCAGCAGTGAGGGAGTAGGACAGGGGTCCTATGGCTACACCTTC. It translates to CASSEGVGQGSYGYTF.

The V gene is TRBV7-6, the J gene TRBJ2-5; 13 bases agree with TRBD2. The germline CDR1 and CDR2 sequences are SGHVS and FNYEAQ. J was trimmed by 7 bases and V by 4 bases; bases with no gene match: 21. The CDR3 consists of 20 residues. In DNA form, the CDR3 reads TGTGCCAGCAGCTCGTTCTTCCGGACTAGCGGGGGAGCCCCCCGTGGGACCCAGTACTTC. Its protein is CASSSFFRTSGGAPRGTQYF.

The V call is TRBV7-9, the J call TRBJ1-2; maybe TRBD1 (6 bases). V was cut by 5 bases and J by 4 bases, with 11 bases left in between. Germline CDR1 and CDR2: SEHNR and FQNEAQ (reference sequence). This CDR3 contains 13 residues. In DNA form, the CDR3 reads TGTGCCAGCAGCGTCGGACAGAGCTATGGCTACACCTTC. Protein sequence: CASSVGQSYGYTF.

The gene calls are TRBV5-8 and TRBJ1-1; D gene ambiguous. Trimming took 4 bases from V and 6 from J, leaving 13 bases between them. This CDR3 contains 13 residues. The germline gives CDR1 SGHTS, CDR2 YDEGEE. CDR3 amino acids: CASSRLVTAEAFF. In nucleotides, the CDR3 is TGTGCCAGCAGCCGACTCGTGACCGCTGAAGCTTTCTTT. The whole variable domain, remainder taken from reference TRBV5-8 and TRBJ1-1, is EAGVTQSPTHLIKTRGQQATLRCSPISGHTSVYWYQQALGLGLQFLLWYDEGEERNRGNFPPRFSGRQFPNYSSELNVNALELEDSALYLCASSRLVTAEAFFGQGTRLTVV.

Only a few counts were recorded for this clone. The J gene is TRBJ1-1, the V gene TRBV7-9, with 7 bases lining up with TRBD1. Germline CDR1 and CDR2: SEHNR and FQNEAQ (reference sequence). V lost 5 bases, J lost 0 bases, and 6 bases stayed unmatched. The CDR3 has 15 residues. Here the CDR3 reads CASSVTGNMNTEAFF. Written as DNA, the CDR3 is TGTGCCAGCAGCGTGACAGGGAACATGAACACTGAAGCTTTCTTT.

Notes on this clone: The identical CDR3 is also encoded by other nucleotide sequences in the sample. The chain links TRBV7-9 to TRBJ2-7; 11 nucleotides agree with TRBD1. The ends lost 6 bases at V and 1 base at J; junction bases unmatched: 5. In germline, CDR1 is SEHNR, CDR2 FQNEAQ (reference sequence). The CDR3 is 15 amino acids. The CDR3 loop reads CASRSGTGGSYEQYF. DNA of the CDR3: TGTGCCAGCAGGTCCGGGACAGGGGGATCCTACGAGCAGTACTTC.

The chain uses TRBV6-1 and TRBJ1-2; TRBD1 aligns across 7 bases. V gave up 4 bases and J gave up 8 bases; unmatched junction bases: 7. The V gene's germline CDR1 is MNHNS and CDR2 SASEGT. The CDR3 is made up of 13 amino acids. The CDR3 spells CASSAKTGWGYTF. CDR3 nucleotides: TGTGCCAGCAGTGCCAAGACAGGGTGGGGCTACACCTTC.

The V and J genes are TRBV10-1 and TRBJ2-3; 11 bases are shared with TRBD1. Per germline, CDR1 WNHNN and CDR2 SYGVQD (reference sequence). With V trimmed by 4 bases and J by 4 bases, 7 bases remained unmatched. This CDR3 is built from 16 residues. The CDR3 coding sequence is TGCGCCAGCAGTGGTACTCCGGACAGGGGGCCAGATACGCAGTATTTT. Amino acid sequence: CASSGTPDRGPDTQYF.

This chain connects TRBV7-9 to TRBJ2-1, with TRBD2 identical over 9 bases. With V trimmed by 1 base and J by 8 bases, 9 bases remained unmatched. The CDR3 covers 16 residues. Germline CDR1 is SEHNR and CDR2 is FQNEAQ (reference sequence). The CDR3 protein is CASSLGILAGIDEQFF. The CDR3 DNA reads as TGTGCCAGCAGCTTAGGTATACTAGCGGGTATTGATGAGCAGTTCTTC.

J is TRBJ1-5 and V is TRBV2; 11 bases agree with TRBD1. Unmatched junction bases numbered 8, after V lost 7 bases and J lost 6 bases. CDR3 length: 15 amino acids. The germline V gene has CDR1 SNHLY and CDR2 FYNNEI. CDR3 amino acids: CASTKSGQGAQPQHF. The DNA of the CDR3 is TGTGCCAGCACCAAATCAGGACAGGGGGCTCAGCCCCAGCATTTT.

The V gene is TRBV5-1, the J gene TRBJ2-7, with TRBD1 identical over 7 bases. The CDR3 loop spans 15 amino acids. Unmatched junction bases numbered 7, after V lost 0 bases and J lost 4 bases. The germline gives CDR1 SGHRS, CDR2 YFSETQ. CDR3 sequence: CASSLEGTVVYEQYF. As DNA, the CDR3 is TGCGCCAGCAGCTTGGAGGGGACAGTAGTATACGAGCAGTACTTC.

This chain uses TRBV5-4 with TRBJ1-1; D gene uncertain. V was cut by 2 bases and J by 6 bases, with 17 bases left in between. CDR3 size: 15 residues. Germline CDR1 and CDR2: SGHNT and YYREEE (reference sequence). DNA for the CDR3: TGTGCCAGCAGCTTTAGGGAGGAAGGGCTCGCTGAAGCTTTCTTT. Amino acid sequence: CASSFREEGLAEAFF.

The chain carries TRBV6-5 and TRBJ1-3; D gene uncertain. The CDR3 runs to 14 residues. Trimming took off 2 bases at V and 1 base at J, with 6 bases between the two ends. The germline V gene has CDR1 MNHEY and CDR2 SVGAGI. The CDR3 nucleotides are TGTGCCAGCAGTTACGGAGGTTCTGGAAACACCATATATTTT. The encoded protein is CASSYGGSGNTIYF.

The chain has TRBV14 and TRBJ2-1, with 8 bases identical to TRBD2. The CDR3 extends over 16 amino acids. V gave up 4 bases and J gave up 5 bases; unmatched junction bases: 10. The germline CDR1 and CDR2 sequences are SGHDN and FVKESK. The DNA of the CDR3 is TGTGCCAGCAGCCGTCTGACCGGGACTAGAGACAATGAGCAGTTCTTC. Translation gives CASSRLTGTRDNEQFF.

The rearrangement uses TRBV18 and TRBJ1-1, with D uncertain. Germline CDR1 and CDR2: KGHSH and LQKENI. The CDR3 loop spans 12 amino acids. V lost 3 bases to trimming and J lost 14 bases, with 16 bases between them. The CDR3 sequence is CASSPPSGSFFF. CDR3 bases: TGTGCCAGCTCACCGCCTTCGGGGAGTTTCTTCTTT.

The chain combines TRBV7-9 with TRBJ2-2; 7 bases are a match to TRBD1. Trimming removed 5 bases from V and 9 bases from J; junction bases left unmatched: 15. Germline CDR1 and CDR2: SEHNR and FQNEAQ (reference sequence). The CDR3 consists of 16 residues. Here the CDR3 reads CASSPKGAGLIRELFF. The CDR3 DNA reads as TGTGCCAGCAGCCCAAAGGGGGCCGGTTTAATCCGGGAGCTGTTTTTT.

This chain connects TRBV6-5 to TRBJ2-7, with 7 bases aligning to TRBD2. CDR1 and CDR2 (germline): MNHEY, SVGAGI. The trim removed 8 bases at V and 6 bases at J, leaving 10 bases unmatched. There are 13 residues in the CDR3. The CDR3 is CASGREGFSEQYF. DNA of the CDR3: TGTGCCAGCGGGAGGGAGGGGTTTAGCGAGCAGTACTTC.

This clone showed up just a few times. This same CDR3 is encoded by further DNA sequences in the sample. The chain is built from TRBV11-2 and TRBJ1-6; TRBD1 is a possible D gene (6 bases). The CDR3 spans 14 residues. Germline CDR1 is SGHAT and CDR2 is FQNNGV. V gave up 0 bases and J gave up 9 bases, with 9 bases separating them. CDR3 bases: TGTGCCAGCAGCTTAGATCCAGGGGTTTCACCCCTCCACTTT. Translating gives CASSLDPGVSPLHF.

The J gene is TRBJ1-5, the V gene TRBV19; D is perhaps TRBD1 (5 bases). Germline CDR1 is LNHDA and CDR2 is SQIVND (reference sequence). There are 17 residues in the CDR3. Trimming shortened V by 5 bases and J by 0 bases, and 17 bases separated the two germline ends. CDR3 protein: CASSDNTGGYSNQPQHF. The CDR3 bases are TGTGCCAGTAGTGACAATACGGGGGGGTATAGCAATCAGCCCCAGCATTTT.

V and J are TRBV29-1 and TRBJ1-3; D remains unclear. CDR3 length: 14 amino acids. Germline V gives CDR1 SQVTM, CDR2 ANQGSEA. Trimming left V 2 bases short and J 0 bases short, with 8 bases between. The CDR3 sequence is CSVELADSGNTIYF. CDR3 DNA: TGCAGCGTTGAATTAGCAGACTCTGGAAACACCATATATTTT. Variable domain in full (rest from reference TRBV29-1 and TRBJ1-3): SAVISQKPSRDICQRGTSLTIQCQVDSQVTMMFWYRQQPGQSLTLIATANQGSEATYESGFVIDKFPISRPNLTFSTLTVSNMSPEDSSIYLCSVELADSGNTIYFGEGSWLTVV.

CDR3 nucleotide sequence: TGTGCCAGCAGTTTCACCGGACAGTACTATGGCTACACCTTC. This translates into CASSFTGQYYGYTF. The chain carries TRBV6-6 and TRBJ1-2; weak D call: TRBD1 (6 bases). The CDR3 loop spans 14 amino acids. Germline V gives CDR1 MNHNY, CDR2 SVGAGI (reference sequence). V dropped 4 bases and J dropped 3 bases, with 12 bases sitting between them.

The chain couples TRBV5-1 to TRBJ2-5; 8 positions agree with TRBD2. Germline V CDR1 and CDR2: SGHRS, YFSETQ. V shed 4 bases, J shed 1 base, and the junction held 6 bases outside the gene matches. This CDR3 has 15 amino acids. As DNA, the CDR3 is TGCGCCAGCAGCCGTTTAAGCGGGGGCCAAGAGACCCAGTACTTC. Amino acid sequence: CASSRLSGGQETQYF.

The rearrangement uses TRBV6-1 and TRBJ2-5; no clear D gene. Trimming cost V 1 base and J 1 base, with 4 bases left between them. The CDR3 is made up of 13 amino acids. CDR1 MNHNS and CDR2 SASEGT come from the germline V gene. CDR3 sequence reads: CASSEGSQETQYF. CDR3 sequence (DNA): TGTGCCAGCAGTGAAGGCAGCCAAGAGACCCAGTACTTC.

The CDR3 DNA follows: TGTGCCAGCAGCGTAGGGGACAGGGGATGGCGTGGCTACACCTTC. Translating gives CASSVGDRGWRGYTF. V gene TRBV9 combines with J gene TRBJ1-2; TRBD1 matches at 10 bases. Germline-derived CDR1 and CDR2 are SGDLS and YYNGEE. J was trimmed by 7 bases and V by 0 bases; bases with no gene match: 6. The CDR3 extends over 15 amino acids. The entire variable domain, with the rest obtained from reference TRBV9 and TRBJ1-2, is as follows: DSGVTQTPKHLITATGQRVTLRCSPRSGDLSVYWYQQSLDQGLQFLIQYYNGEERAKGNILERFSAQQFPDLHSELNLSSLELGDSALYFCASSVGDRGWRGYTFGSGTRLTVV.

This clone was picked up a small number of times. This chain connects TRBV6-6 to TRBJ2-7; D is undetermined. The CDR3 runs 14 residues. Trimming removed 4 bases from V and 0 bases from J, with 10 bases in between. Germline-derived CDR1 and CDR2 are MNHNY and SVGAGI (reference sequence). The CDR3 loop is CASSLLASSYEQYF. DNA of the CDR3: TGTGCCAGCAGTTTACTTGCGAGCTCCTACGAGCAGTACTTC.

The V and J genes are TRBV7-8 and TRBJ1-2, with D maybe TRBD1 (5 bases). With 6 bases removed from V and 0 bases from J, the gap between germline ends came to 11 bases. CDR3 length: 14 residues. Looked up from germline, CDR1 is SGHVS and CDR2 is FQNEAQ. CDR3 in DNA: TGTGCCAGCAGTTTGACAGCAGCTAACTATGGCTACACCTTC. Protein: CASSLTAANYGYTF.

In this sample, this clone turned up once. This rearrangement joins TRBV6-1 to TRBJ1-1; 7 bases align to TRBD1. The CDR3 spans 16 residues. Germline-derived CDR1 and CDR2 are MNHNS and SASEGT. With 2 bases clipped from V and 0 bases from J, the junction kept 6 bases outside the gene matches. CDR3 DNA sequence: TGTGCCAGCAGTGAACAGAACAGGGGCCTGAACACTGAAGCTTTCTTT. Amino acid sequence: CASSEQNRGLNTEAFF.